The 8 T cell receptor beta chains reported below all come from one sample, sequenced in a study of T cells after yellow fever vaccination. TCRdb recomputed calls from the 5' RACE reads with MiXCR, one row per CDR3 protein. The sample contains around 360,000 distinct CDR3 sequences, roughly 12% of which appear only once. The starting material was PBMCs, obtained on the day of the first yellow fever vaccination. These receptors originate from a man aged 18 to 29 who received the YFV17D yellow fever vaccine.

There are a few counts of this clonotype. The gene calls are TRBV5-1 and TRBJ2-3, with a tentative D call TRBD1 (5 bases). The CDR3 is made up of 16 amino acids. V dropped 4 bases and J dropped 2 bases, with 17 bases sitting between them. Germline CDR1 SGHRS, CDR2 YFSETQ. The CDR3, as DNA: TGCGCCAGCAGCCTCCCAACAGGAGACCTCACAGATACGCAGTATTTT. It encodes CASSLPTGDLTDTQYF.

At least ten counts were recorded for this clonotype. The chain recombines TRBV10-3 with TRBJ2-7; 11 nucleotides agree with TRBD1. Germline CDR1 and CDR2: ENHRY and SYGVKD. J lost 7 bases, V lost 7 bases, and 6 bases had no gene match. The CDR3 has 13 amino acids. The DNA for the CDR3 is TGTGCCATCAAAGGACAGGGGGCGGTTGAGCAGTACGTC. Translating gives CAIKGQGAVEQYV.

The chain employs TRBV5-8 and TRBJ1-5, with 8 bases fitting TRBD1. The V segment lost 3 bases and the J segment 2 bases; nucleotides outside the gene matches: 7. Germline V gene lookup returns CDR1 SGHTS and CDR2 YDEGEE. The CDR3 length is 16 residues. The CDR3 loop reads CASSSQGARRNQPQHF. CDR3 in DNA: TGTGCCAGCAGCTCCCAGGGGGCGCGTCGCAATCAGCCCCAGCATTTT.

The gene calls are TRBV28 and TRBJ2-2; D is unresolved. The length of the CDR3 is 15 residues. The germline V and J ends were trimmed by 6 bases and 3 bases, with 14 bases remaining between them. The germline V gene encodes CDR1 MDHEN and CDR2 SYDVKM. The CDR3: CASRTGLRHTGELFF. CDR3 bases: TGTGCCAGCAGGACCGGGCTGCGGCACACCGGGGAGCTGTTTTTT.

The chain links TRBV19 to TRBJ1-1, with 7 bases matching TRBD1. From germline, CDR1 is LNHDA and CDR2 SQIVND (reference sequence). Losses at the gene ends were 6 bases for V and 2 bases for J; bases not matched to a gene: 9. The CDR3 extends over 15 amino acids. CDR3 sequence: CASSPRGPLNTEAFF. The DNA for the CDR3 is TGTGCCAGTAGCCCTAGGGGGCCCCTCAACACTGAAGCTTTCTTT.

This clonotype was seen more than once but under ten times. V usage is TRBV6-1 and J usage is TRBJ1-5, with D perhaps TRBD1 (6 bases). The germline gives CDR1 MNHNS, CDR2 SASEGT. This CDR3 contains 14 residues. The V gene lost 8 bases and the J gene lost 7 bases, with 18 bases spanning the gap. The CDR3 DNA sequence: TGTGCCAGCGGCCGGCAGATTGGGGGCCAGCCCCAGCATTTT. Protein product: CASGRQIGGQPQHF.

This chain uses TRBV3-1 with TRBJ2-7, with a possible D match to TRBD1 (5 bases). The CDR3 runs 14 residues. Germline V gene lookup returns CDR1 LGHDT and CDR2 YNNKEL (reference sequence). V lost 8 bases to trimming and J lost 2 bases, with 16 bases between them. CDR3 in DNA: TGTGCCAGCGGCCCTCAAACAGGAACCTACGAGCAGTACTTC. It yields the protein CASGPQTGTYEQYF.

This clonotype was seen a few times. J is TRBJ2-1 and V is TRBV4-1; 11 positions agree with TRBD2. The V gene's germline CDR1 is MGHRA and CDR2 YSYEKL. The CDR3 is 16 amino acids. Trimming cost V 2 bases and J 6 bases; bases outside gene matches: 6. The CDR3 coding sequence is TGCGCCAGCAGCCAATCCCTAGCGGGGGGATTCAATGAGCAGTTCTTC. Its translation: CASSQSLAGGFNEQFF.